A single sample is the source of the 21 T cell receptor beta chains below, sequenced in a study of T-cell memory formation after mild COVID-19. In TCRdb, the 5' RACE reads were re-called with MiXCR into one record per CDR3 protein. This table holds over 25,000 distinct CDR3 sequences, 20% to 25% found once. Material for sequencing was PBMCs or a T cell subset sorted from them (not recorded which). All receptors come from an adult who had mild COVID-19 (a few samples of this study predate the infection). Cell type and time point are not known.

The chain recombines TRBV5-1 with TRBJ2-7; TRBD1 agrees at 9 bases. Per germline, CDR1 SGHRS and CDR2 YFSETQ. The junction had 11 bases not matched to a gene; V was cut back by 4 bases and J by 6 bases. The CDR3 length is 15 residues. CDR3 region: CASSHPDRGWGEQYF. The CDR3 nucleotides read TGCGCCAGCAGCCACCCGGACAGGGGCTGGGGCGAGCAGTACTTC. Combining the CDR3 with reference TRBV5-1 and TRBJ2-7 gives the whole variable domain KAGVTQTPRYLIKTRGQQVTLSCSPISGHRSVSWYQQTPGQGLQFLFEYFSETQRNKGNFPGRFSGRQFSNSRSEMNVSTLELGDSALYLCASSHPDRGWGEQYFGPGTRLTVT.

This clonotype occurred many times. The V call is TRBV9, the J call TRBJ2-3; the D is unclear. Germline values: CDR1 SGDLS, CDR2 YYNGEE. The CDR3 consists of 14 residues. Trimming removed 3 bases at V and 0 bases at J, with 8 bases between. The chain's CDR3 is CASSGQVSTDTQYF. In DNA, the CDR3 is TGTGCCAGCAGCGGACAAGTCAGCACAGATACGCAGTATTTT.

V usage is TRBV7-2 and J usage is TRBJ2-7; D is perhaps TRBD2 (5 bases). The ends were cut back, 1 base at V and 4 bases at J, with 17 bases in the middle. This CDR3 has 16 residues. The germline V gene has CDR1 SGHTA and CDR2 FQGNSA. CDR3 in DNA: TGTGCCAGCAGCTTAGGTGGTCCCGGAGGCGTTTACGAGCAGTACTTC. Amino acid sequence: CASSLGGPGGVYEQYF.

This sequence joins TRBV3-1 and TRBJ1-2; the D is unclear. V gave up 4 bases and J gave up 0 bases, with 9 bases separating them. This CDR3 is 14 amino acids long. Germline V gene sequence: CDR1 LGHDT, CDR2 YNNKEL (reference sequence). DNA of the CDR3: TGTGCCAGCAGCCCCGCCCCGACTAACTATGGCTACACCTTC. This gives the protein CASSPAPTNYGYTF.

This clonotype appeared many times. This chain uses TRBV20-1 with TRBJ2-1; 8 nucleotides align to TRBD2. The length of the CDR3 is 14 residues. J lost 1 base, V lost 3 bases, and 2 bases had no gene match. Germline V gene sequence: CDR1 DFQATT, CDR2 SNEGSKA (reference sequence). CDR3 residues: CSASGGASYNEQFF. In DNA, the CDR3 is TGCAGTGCTAGCGGGGGGGCTTCCTACAATGAGCAGTTCTTC.

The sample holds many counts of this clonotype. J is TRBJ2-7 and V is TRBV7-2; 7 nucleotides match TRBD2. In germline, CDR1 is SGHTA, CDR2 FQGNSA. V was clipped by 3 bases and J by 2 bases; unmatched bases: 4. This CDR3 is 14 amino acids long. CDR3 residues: CASSFSGGPYEQYF. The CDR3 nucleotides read TGTGCCAGCAGCTTTTCGGGAGGACCCTACGAGCAGTACTTC. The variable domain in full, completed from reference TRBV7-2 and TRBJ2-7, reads GAGVSQSPSNKVTEKGKDVELRCDPISGHTALYWYRQSLGQGLEFLIYFQGNSAPDKSGLPSDRFSAERTGGSVSTLTIQRTQQEDSAVYLCASSFSGGPYEQYFGPGTRLTVT.

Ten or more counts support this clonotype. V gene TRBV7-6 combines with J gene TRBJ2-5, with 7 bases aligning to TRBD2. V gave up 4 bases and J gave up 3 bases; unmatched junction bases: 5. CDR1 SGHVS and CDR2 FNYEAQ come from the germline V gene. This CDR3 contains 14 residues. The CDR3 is CASSSTGTKETQYF. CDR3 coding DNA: TGTGCCAGCAGCTCCACCGGGACTAAAGAGACCCAGTACTTC.

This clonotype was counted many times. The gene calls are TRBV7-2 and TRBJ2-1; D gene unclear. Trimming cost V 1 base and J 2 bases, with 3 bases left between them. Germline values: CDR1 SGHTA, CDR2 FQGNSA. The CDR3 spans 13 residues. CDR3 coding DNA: TGTGCCAGCAGCTTAGGGACCTACAATGAGCAGTTCTTC. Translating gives CASSLGTYNEQFF.

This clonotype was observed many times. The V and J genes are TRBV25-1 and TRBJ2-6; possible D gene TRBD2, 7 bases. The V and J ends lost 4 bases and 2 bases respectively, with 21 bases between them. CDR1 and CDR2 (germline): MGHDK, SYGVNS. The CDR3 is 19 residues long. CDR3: CASSATSRGGKTGANVLTF. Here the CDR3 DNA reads TGTGCCAGCAGTGCGACCTCAAGGGGGGGGAAGACTGGGGCCAACGTCCTGACTTTC.

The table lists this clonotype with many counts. DNA of the CDR3: TGTGCCTGGAGTGTTTCAACTAACACTGAAGCTTTCTTT. Its protein product is CAWSVSTNTEAFF. This chain connects TRBV30 to TRBJ1-1, with D uncertain. Looked up from germline, CDR1 is GTSNPN and CDR2 is SVGIG (reference sequence). V dropped 0 bases and J dropped 2 bases, with 7 bases sitting between them. CDR3 length: 13 residues. The whole variable domain, remainder taken from reference TRBV30 and TRBJ1-1, is SQTIHQWPATLVQPVGSPLSLECTVEGTSNPNLYWYRQAAGRGLQLLFYSVGIGQISSEVPQNLSASRPQDRQFILSSKKLLLSDSGFYLCAWSVSTNTEAFFGQGTRLTVV.

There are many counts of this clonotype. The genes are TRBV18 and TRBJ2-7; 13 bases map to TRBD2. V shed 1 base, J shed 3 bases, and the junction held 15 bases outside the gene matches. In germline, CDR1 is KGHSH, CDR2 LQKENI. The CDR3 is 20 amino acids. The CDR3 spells CASSPQRPGLAGKTLYEQYF. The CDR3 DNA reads TGTGCCAGCTCACCACAGAGACCGGGACTAGCGGGAAAGACGCTCTACGAGCAGTACTTC.

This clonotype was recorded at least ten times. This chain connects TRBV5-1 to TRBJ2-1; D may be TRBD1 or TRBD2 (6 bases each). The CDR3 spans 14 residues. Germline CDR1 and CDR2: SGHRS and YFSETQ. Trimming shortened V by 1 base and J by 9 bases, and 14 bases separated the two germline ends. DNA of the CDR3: TGCGCCAGCAGCTTGAGCCTGGGGGGCGGTGAGCAGTTCTTC. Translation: CASSLSLGGGEQFF.

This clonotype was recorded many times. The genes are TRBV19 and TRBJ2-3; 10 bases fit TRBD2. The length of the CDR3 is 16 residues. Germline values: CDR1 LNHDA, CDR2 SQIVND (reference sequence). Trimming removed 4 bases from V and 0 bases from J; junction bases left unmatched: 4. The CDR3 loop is CASSRPTSGSTDTQYF. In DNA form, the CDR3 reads TGTGCCAGTAGTAGACCGACTAGCGGGAGCACAGATACGCAGTATTTT.

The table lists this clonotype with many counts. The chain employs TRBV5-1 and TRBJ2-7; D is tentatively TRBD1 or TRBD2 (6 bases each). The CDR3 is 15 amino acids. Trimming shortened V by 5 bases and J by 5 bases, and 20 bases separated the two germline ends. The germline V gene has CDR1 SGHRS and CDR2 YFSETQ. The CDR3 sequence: CASSLDPGAQDEQYF. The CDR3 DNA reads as TGCGCCAGCAGTCTGGACCCGGGGGCGCAAGACGAGCAGTACTTC. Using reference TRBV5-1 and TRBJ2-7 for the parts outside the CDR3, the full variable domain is KAGVTQTPRYLIKTRGQQVTLSCSPISGHRSVSWYQQTPGQGLQFLFEYFSETQRNKGNFPGRFSGRQFSNSRSEMNVSTLELGDSALYLCASSLDPGAQDEQYFGPGTRLTVT.

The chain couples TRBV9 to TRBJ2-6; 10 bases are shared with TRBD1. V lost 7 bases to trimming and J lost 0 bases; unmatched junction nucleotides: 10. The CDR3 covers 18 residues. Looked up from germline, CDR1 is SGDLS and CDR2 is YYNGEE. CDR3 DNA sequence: TGTGCCAGCTCACATACCGGGACAGGGGCCTCTGGGGCCAACGTCCTGACTTTC. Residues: CASSHTGTGASGANVLTF.

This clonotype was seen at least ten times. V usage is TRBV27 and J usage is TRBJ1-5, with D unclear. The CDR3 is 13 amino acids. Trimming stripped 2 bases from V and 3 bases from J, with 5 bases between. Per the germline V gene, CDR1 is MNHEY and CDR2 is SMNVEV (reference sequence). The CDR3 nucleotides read TGTGCCAGCAGTTTACTGGACAATCAGCCCCAGCATTTT. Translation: CASSLLDNQPQHF.

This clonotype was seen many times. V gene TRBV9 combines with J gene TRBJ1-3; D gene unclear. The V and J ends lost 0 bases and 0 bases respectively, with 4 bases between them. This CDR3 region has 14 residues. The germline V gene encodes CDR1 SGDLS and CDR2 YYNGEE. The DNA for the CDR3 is TGTGCCAGCAGCGTAGGGGCCTCTGGAAACACCATATATTTT. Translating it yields CASSVGASGNTIYF. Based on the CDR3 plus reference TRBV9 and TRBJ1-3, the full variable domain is DSGVTQTPKHLITATGQRVTLRCSPRSGDLSVYWYQQSLDQGLQFLIQYYNGEERAKGNILERFSAQQFPDLHSELNLSSLELGDSALYFCASSVGASGNTIYFGEGSWLTVV.

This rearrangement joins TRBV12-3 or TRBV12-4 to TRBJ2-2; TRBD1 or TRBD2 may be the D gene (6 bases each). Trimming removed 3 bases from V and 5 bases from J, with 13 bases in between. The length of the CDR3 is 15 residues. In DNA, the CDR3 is TGTGCCAGCAGTTTTGGAGGGGGTGGGACCGGGGAGCTGTTTTTT. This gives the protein CASSFGGGGTGELFF.

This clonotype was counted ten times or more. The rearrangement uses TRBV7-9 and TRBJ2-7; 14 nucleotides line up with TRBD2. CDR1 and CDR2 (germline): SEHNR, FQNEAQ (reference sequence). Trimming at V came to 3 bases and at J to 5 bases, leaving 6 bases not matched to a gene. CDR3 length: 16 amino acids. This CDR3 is CASSLGLAGASHEQYF. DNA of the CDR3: TGTGCCAGCAGCTTGGGACTAGCGGGGGCCTCTCACGAGCAGTACTTC.

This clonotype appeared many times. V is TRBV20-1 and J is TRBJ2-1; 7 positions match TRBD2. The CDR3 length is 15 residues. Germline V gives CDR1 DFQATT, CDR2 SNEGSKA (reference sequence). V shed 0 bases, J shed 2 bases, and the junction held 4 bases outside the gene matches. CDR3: CSAREGGSPYNEQFF. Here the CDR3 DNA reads TGCAGTGCTAGAGAGGGGGGGTCCCCCTACAATGAGCAGTTCTTC.

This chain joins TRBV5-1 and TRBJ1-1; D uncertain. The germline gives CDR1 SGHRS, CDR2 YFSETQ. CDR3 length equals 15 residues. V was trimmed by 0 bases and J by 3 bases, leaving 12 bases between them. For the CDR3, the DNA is TGCGCCAGCAGCTTGGTGGCCCTTAGGGACACTGAAGCTTTCTTT. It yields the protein CASSLVALRDTEAFF.